The clone carrying this T cell receptor (beta chain) showed up just once. These data originate in a study of blood T cells in healthy people across ages. Germline assignment: CDR1 LGHNA and CDR2 YSLEER. Trimming left V 0 bases short and J 4 bases short, with 12 bases between. This CDR3 comprises 15 residues. A second PCR of 7 to 11 cycles used a sample-barcoded 5' primer and a J-beta primer mix. A single record per CDR3 protein comes from TCRdb applying MiXCR to the 5' RACE reads. The data show about 1.8 million distinct CDR3 sequences, about 50% seen once. PBMCs, at least 6.5 million per sample, were isolated.

The source of this sequence is a woman aged 40 to 55 in good health. The sequenced sample was blood. The chain joins TRBV4-3 to TRBJ1-1; no definite D call. The CDR3 is CASSQDLARATEAFF. The CDR3 DNA follows: TGCGCCAGCAGCCAAGATCTGGCGAGGGCCACTGAAGCTTTCTTT.